The TCR beta chain described here comes from a study of blood T cell repertoires in COVID-19. Study-level information: The cDNA or gDNA used as material had been derived from T cells, B-cell-depleted T cells, or PBMCs.

Libraries were prepared by immunoSEQ multiplex PCR; TCRdb keeps only in-frame clonotypes and omits some of them. The data hold 250,000 or so clones, with approximately 84% observed a single time. The study recruited people aged about 18 to 95 years across roughly 23 US areas. Allocation to cohorts depended on clinical history reported by the participants. Donors in Cohort 3 who had recovered were those with two negative PCRs, healthcare professional clearance, or resolution of their symptoms. This clone was seen a single time. The sequenced sample consisted of PBMCs or T cells enriched from blood (not recorded which). This receptor was taken from a man aged 55-75 years who had recovered from COVID-19.

CDR3 in amino acids: CASRDRLVGTQYF. As DNA, the CDR3 is TGTGCCAGCCGGGACAGGCTAGTTGGTACGCAGTATTTT. This rearrangement joins TRBV2 to TRBJ2-3; 8 nucleotides match TRBD1. The V and J ends lost 8 bases and 8 bases, in that order; junction bases with no gene match: 9. The CDR3 is made up of 13 amino acids. Germline assignment: CDR1 SNHLY and CDR2 FYNNEI. The full variable domain, in which reference TRBV2 and TRBJ2-3 provide the parts outside the CDR3, is EPEVTQTPSHQVTQMGQEVILRCVPISNHLYFYWYRQILGQKVEFLVSFYNNEISEKSEIFDDQFSVERPDGSNFTLKIRSTKLEDSAMYFCASRDRLVGTQYFGPGTRLTVL.